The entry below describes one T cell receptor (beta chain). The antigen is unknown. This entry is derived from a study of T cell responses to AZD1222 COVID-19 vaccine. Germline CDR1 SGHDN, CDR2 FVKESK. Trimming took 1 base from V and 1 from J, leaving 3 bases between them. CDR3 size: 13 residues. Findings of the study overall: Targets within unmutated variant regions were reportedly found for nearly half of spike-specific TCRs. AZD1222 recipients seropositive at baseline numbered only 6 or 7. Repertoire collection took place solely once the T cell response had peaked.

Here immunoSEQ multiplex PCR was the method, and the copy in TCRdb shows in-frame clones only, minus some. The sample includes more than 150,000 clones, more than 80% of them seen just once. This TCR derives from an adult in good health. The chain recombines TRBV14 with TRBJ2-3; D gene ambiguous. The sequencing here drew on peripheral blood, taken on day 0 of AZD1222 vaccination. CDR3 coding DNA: TGTGCCAGCAGCCAAGGGGGCACAGATACGCAGTATTTT. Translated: CASSQGGTDTQYF. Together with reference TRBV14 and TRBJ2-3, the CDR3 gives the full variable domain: EAGVTQFPSHSVIEKGQTVTLRCDPISGHDNLYWYRRVMGKEIKFLLHFVKESKQDESGMPNNRFLAERTGGTYSTLKVQPAELEDSGVYFCASSQGGTDTQYFGPGTRLTVL.